Listed below are T cell receptor beta chains from one sample, sequenced in a study of T cell responses to AZD1222 COVID-19 vaccine. Measured with immunoSEQ multiplex PCR; TCRdb has only the in-frame clones, and not every one. Here the sample spans 120,000 or so clones, approximately 90% being singletons. Sequenced material: peripheral blood, taken on day 0 of AZD1222 vaccination. The receptors derive from an adult in good health. CDR3s include the opening cysteine and the closing phenylalanine or tryptophan. The order of the fields is CDR3 protein, J gene, V gene, D gene, clone size. A D gene is named only where the DNA matches it firmly. Clone size is shown for a subset of rows, as once, few, many or a class of expanded clone.

cdr3_aa: CASSASRPMGTDTQYF; j_call: TRBJ2-3; v_call: TRBV11-2; d_call: .; clone_size: .
cdr3_aa: CASSLGQAVNYGYTF; j_call: TRBJ1-2; v_call: TRBV4-1; d_call: TRBD1; clone_size: .
cdr3_aa: CASSAMAGGSYNEQFF; j_call: TRBJ2-1; v_call: TRBV19; d_call: TRBD2; clone_size: .
cdr3_aa: CASSQDSAGYTF; j_call: TRBJ1-2; v_call: TRBV14; d_call: .; clone_size: few
cdr3_aa: CASSFQGGSYEQYF; j_call: TRBJ2-7; v_call: TRBV7-2; d_call: .; clone_size: .
cdr3_aa: CATSEPGGKPEKLFF; j_call: TRBJ1-4; v_call: TRBV24-1; d_call: .; clone_size: .
cdr3_aa: CASSTTGSFNSPLHF; j_call: TRBJ1-6; v_call: TRBV7-9; d_call: .; clone_size: .
cdr3_aa: CAWSPSSSYNSPLHF; j_call: TRBJ1-6; v_call: TRBV30; d_call: .; clone_size: .
cdr3_aa: CASSLKTGPYEQYF; j_call: TRBJ2-7; v_call: TRBV4-2; d_call: .; clone_size: .
cdr3_aa: CASSPANGQPQHF; j_call: TRBJ1-5; v_call: TRBV5-1; d_call: .; clone_size: .
cdr3_aa: CASSQNQAYGYTF; j_call: TRBJ1-2; v_call: TRBV4-2; d_call: .; clone_size: .
cdr3_aa: CASSPSGVTGELFF; j_call: TRBJ2-2; v_call: TRBV19; d_call: .; clone_size: once
cdr3_aa: CASRGLAGAQSSYNEQFF; j_call: TRBJ2-1; v_call: TRBV10-2; d_call: TRBD2; clone_size: .
cdr3_aa: CASKPRPGQGVYGYTF; j_call: TRBJ1-2; v_call: TRBV28; d_call: TRBD1; clone_size: .
cdr3_aa: CASTPGQGRDTQYF; j_call: TRBJ2-3; v_call: TRBV5-1; d_call: TRBD1; clone_size: .